These 13 T cell receptor beta chains were all obtained from the same sample, sequenced in a study of cytomegalovirus exposure and HLA in healthy donors. Use of 60 Vbeta and 13 Jbeta primers characterized the PCR. The protocol was immunoSEQ multiplex PCR, while the TCRdb copy is restricted to in-frame clones and leaves out a portion. The repertoire consists of a few hundred thousand clones, with about 80% occurring once and the leading ten covering around 2%. The sample was PBMCs. These receptors were taken from a man aged 18 to 29 in good health and CMV-seronegative.

Only a few counts were recorded for this clone. J is TRBJ1-1 and V is TRBV6-1, with 8 bases lining up with TRBD1. This CDR3 is 17 amino acids long. Germline V gives CDR1 MNHNS, CDR2 SASEGT. Trimming cost V 1 base and J 3 bases; bases outside gene matches: 10. The CDR3 DNA sequence: TGTGCCAGCAGTGAAGGGTGGGTGGACAGGGTGGACACTGAAGCTTTCTTT. Protein sequence: CASSEGWVDRVDTEAFF.

The genes are TRBV5-1 and TRBJ2-3; 7 bases are shared with TRBD2. Germline V gene lookup returns CDR1 SGHRS and CDR2 YFSETQ. The length of the CDR3 is 15 residues. J gave up 1 base and V 1 base, and 3 bases lay outside the gene matches. For the CDR3, the DNA is TGCGCCAGCAGCTTGTTAAGCGGGGGCACAGATACGCAGTATTTT. Translation: CASSLLSGGTDTQYF.

J is TRBJ1-5 and V is TRBV28; the match to TRBD1 covers 9 bases. Germline V gives CDR1 MDHEN, CDR2 SYDVKM. CDR3 size: 16 residues. The V segment lost 2 bases and the J segment 5 bases; nucleotides outside the gene matches: 7. CDR3 residues: CASSLGTGTRDQPQHF. CDR3 nucleotides: TGTGCCAGCAGTTTAGGGACAGGGACGCGCGATCAGCCCCAGCATTTT.

Written as DNA, the CDR3 is TGTGCCAGCAGCCAGGGTCAGGGGAGAAACTATGGCTACACCTTC. Amino acids: CASSQGQGRNYGYTF. V gene TRBV14 combines with J gene TRBJ1-2, with a possible D match to TRBD1 (6 bases). The CDR3 covers 15 residues. Trimming took 3 bases from V and 2 from J, leaving 13 bases between them. Per germline, CDR1 SGHDN and CDR2 FVKESK.

The CDR3 DNA is TGTGCTAGTGGCCTGGTGGCGGGGACTGGGGCCAACGTCCTGACTTTC. Protein sequence: CASGLVAGTGANVLTF. The chain uses TRBV12-5 and TRBJ2-6, with D tentatively TRBD2 (6 bases). The CDR3 runs 16 residues. CDR1 LGHNT and CDR2 FRNRAP come from the germline V gene. Trimming took off 6 bases at V and 2 bases at J, with 14 bases between the two ends. The entire variable domain, with the rest obtained from reference TRBV12-5 and TRBJ2-6, is as follows: DARVTQTPRHKVTEMGQEVTMRCQPILGHNTVFWYRQTMMQGLELLAYFRNRAPLDDSGMPKDRFSAEMPDATLATLKIQPSEPRDSAVYFCASGLVAGTGANVLTFGAGSRLTVL.

This sequence joins TRBV6-6 and TRBJ1-5; D gene uncertain. This CDR3 has 13 residues. V lost 2 bases and J 5 bases, leaving 7 bases between the germline ends. CDR1 is MNHNY and CDR2 is SVGAGI in the germline V gene (reference sequence). This chain's CDR3 is CASSYAGDQPQHF. In DNA, the CDR3 is TGTGCCAGCAGTTACGCGGGCGATCAGCCCCAGCATTTT.

The rearrangement links TRBV11-3 to TRBJ2-1; D possibly corresponds to TRBD1 (6 bases). V dropped 5 bases and J dropped 1 base, with 12 bases sitting between them. The CDR3 is made up of 15 amino acids. Germline lookup yields CDR1 SGHNT and CDR2 YENEEA. The CDR3 spells CASSQNRVSYNEQFF. In nucleotides, the CDR3 is TGTGCCAGCAGCCAGAACAGGGTATCCTACAATGAGCAGTTCTTC.

This clone was seen a few times. V usage is TRBV29-1 and J usage is TRBJ2-1; 9 bases fit TRBD2. Trimming removed 3 bases from V and 5 bases from J; junction bases left unmatched: 17. The germline CDR1 and CDR2 sequences are SQVTM and ANQGSEA. The CDR3 consists of 18 residues. The CDR3 region is CSVEGGTGTSLVDNEQFF. For the CDR3, the DNA is TGCAGCGTTGAGGGGGGTACCGGGACTAGCCTGGTGGACAATGAGCAGTTCTTC.

The gene calls are TRBV29-1 and TRBJ1-2; D is undetermined. Trimming removed 0 bases at V and 4 bases at J, with 12 bases between. The CDR3 covers 14 residues. The germline V gene has CDR1 SQVTM and CDR2 ANQGSEA. In DNA, the CDR3 is TGCAGCGTTGAAGATCCGGGGTCCGTCTATGGCTACACCTTC. Protein product: CSVEDPGSVYGYTF.

V usage is TRBV13 and J usage is TRBJ2-2, with 10 positions matching TRBD1. Per germline, CDR1 PRHDT and CDR2 FYEKMQ (reference sequence). The trim removed 5 bases at V and 8 bases at J, leaving 2 bases unmatched. The CDR3 is 13 residues long. CDR3 protein: CASSRQGAGELFF. As DNA, the CDR3 is TGTGCCAGCAGCCGACAGGGGGCAGGGGAGCTGTTTTTT.

The J gene is TRBJ2-7, the V gene TRBV7-2, with 8 bases aligning to TRBD1. V trimming: 4 bases; J trimming: 3 bases; junction bases outside the gene matches: 5. This CDR3 has 14 amino acids. CDR1 and CDR2 from the germline V gene are SGHTA and FQGNSA. This chain's CDR3 is CASSSITGGYEQYF. The CDR3 DNA sequence: TGTGCCAGCAGCTCGATTACAGGGGGCTACGAGCAGTACTTC.

The rearrangement uses TRBV4-3 and TRBJ2-7; TRBD2 matches at 7 bases. Germline trimming cut 5 bases from V and 3 bases from J; bases unmatched to any gene: 4. The CDR3 sequence is 13 residues long. Germline CDR1 LGHNA, CDR2 YSLEER. The DNA for the CDR3 is TGCGCCAGCAGCTCAGGACTAGGCTACGAGCAGTACTTC. Encoded protein: CASSSGLGYEQYF.

This rearrangement joins TRBV28 to TRBJ1-1; D may be TRBD1 (5 bases). V was cut by 4 bases and J by 7 bases, with 7 bases left in between. The CDR3 runs to 11 residues. CDR1 MDHEN and CDR2 SYDVKM come from the germline V gene. This chain's CDR3 is CASSYRLEAFF. CDR3 sequence (DNA): TGTGCCAGCAGTTACAGGCTTGAAGCTTTCTTT.